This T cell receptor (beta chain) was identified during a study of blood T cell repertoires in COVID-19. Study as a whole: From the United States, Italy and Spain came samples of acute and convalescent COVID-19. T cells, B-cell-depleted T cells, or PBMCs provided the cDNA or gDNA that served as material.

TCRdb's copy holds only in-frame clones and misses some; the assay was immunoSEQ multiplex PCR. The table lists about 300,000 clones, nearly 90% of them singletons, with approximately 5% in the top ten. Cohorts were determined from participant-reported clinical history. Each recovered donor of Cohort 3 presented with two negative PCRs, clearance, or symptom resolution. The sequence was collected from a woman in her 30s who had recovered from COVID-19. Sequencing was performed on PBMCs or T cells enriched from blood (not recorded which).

In nucleotides, the CDR3 is TGTGCCACCATCCGGCCGGGGACAGATACGCAGTATTTT. Its translation: CATIRPGTDTQYF. The gene calls are TRBV15 and TRBJ2-3; a weak D match, TRBD2 (5 bases). The length of the CDR3 is 13 residues. V dropped 7 bases and J dropped 3 bases, with 11 bases sitting between them. The germline V gene encodes CDR1 LNHNV and CDR2 YYDKDF (reference sequence).